This is a list of T cell receptor beta chains from one sample in a study of regulatory T cells in long-lasting Graves disease. TCRdb recomputed calls from the multiplex PCR reads with MiXCR, one row per CDR3 protein. This table has around 320,000 distinct CDR3 sequences, around 15% appearing once. The sample was also reused in another study, on T cells in Graves' hyperthyroidism and ophthalmopathy.

The source material was peripheral blood mononuclear cells (PBMCs), sampled at new diagnosis, from a patient treated with antithyroid drugs. The receptors stem from a man between 40 and 49 years old with Graves disease. The CDR3 runs from the conserved cysteine through the conserved F or W. Part of the rows lack a size; the others show once, few, many or a class for expanded clones.

v_call	j_call	clone_size	cdr3_aa
TRBV7-9	TRBJ2-3	many	CASSLAPSGTQYF
TRBV28	TRBJ2-1	many	CASSRGSGAFYNEQFF
TRBV28	TRBJ2-2	many	CASSHLGGNTGELFF
TRBV20-1	TRBJ1-2	many	CSARVQAEYGYTF
TRBV30	TRBJ1-1	few	CAWSVHRVNTEAFF
TRBV28	TRBJ2-7	NA	CASSAPGHPYEQCF
TRBV5-1	TRBJ2-1	NA	CASSSGQGLAGNYNEQFF
TRBV12-3/TRBV12-4	TRBJ2-7	many	CASSLARLEQYF
TRBV5-1	TRBJ1-1	many	CASRGQGALNTEAFF
TRBV13	TRBJ2-1	few	CASSLGGGGTTYNEQFF
TRBV9	TRBJ1-2	many	CASGALRGYGYTF
TRBV13	TRBJ1-3	many	CASSARQGARGNTIYF
TRBV6-5	TRBJ1-3	NA	CASSYSGESSGNTIYF
TRBV5-1	TRBJ2-7	few	CASRMSPGTVGQQYF
TRBV27	TRBJ2-5	many	CASSLVSGGRIETQYF
TRBV12-3/TRBV12-4	TRBJ2-3	many	CASSLSSGDTDTQYF
TRBV7-9	TRBJ2-5	many	CASSLMGGQETQYF
TRBV3-1	NA	many	CASSPTKTSGGVQETQYF
TRBV6-5	TRBJ1-4	many	CASSYPVGGGEKLFF
TRBV5-8	TRBJ2-1	few	CASSTGTSSYNEQFF
TRBV5-1	TRBJ2-3	many	CASSLVGQGGDTQYF
TRBV4-1	TRBJ2-1	many	CASSQLPGLAAFF
TRBV24-1	TRBJ2-3	many	CATSDFGLAGDTDTQYF
TRBV6-1	TRBJ2-7	NA	CASRREAGEQYF
TRBV5-6	TRBJ2-1	many	CASSLAPRGGVRFF
TRBV15	TRBJ2-1	NA	CATRGSYNEQFF
TRBV20-1	TRBJ2-3	NA	CSARDLDAAGGDTQYF
TRBV6-2/TRBV6-3	TRBJ2-1	few	CASSYTRGNEQFF
TRBV10-3	TRBJ2-1	many	CATTGQGQNEQFF
TRBV5-8	TRBJ1-5	many	CASSFWEGSSNQPQHF
TRBV6-1	TRBJ1-3	few	CASTDSATSHSGNTIYF
TRBV2	TRBJ2-1	many	CASMGYNEQFF
TRBV11-2	TRBJ2-5	many	CASSLDPGLETQYF
TRBV30	TRBJ1-6	many	CAWSVGGGYNSPLHF
TRBV28	TRBJ1-2	many	CASSPHGSSNYGYTF
TRBV3-1	TRBJ2-7	many	CASSQVMSGGAYEQYF
TRBV6-1	TRBJ2-7	many	CASRGAGTYSYEQYF
TRBV20-1	TRBJ2-4	NA	CSARLGQGANIQYF
TRBV5-5	TRBJ2-4	many	CASSLVVGVDIQYF